This T cell receptor (beta chain) was identified during a study of control samples from healthy donors and cancer patients. Germline V gives CDR1 LGHDT, CDR2 YNNKEL (reference sequence). CDR3 length equals 14 residues. Trimming took off 4 bases at V and 2 bases at J, with 8 bases between the two ends. Assay used: immunoSEQ multiplex PCR; TCRdb lists only in-frame clones, some missing. The data hold 50,000 to 75,000 clones, with around 87% observed a single time. Sequencing was done on a sample of PBMCs. The clonotype originates from a man in his sixties with colorectal cancer. The genes are TRBV3-1 (or the pseudogene TRBV3-2) and TRBJ1-4; D remains ambiguous. The CDR3 DNA sequence: TGTGCCAGCAGCCCGCGGGCCACTAATGAAAAACTGTTTTTT. Translated, it gives CASSPRATNEKLFF.